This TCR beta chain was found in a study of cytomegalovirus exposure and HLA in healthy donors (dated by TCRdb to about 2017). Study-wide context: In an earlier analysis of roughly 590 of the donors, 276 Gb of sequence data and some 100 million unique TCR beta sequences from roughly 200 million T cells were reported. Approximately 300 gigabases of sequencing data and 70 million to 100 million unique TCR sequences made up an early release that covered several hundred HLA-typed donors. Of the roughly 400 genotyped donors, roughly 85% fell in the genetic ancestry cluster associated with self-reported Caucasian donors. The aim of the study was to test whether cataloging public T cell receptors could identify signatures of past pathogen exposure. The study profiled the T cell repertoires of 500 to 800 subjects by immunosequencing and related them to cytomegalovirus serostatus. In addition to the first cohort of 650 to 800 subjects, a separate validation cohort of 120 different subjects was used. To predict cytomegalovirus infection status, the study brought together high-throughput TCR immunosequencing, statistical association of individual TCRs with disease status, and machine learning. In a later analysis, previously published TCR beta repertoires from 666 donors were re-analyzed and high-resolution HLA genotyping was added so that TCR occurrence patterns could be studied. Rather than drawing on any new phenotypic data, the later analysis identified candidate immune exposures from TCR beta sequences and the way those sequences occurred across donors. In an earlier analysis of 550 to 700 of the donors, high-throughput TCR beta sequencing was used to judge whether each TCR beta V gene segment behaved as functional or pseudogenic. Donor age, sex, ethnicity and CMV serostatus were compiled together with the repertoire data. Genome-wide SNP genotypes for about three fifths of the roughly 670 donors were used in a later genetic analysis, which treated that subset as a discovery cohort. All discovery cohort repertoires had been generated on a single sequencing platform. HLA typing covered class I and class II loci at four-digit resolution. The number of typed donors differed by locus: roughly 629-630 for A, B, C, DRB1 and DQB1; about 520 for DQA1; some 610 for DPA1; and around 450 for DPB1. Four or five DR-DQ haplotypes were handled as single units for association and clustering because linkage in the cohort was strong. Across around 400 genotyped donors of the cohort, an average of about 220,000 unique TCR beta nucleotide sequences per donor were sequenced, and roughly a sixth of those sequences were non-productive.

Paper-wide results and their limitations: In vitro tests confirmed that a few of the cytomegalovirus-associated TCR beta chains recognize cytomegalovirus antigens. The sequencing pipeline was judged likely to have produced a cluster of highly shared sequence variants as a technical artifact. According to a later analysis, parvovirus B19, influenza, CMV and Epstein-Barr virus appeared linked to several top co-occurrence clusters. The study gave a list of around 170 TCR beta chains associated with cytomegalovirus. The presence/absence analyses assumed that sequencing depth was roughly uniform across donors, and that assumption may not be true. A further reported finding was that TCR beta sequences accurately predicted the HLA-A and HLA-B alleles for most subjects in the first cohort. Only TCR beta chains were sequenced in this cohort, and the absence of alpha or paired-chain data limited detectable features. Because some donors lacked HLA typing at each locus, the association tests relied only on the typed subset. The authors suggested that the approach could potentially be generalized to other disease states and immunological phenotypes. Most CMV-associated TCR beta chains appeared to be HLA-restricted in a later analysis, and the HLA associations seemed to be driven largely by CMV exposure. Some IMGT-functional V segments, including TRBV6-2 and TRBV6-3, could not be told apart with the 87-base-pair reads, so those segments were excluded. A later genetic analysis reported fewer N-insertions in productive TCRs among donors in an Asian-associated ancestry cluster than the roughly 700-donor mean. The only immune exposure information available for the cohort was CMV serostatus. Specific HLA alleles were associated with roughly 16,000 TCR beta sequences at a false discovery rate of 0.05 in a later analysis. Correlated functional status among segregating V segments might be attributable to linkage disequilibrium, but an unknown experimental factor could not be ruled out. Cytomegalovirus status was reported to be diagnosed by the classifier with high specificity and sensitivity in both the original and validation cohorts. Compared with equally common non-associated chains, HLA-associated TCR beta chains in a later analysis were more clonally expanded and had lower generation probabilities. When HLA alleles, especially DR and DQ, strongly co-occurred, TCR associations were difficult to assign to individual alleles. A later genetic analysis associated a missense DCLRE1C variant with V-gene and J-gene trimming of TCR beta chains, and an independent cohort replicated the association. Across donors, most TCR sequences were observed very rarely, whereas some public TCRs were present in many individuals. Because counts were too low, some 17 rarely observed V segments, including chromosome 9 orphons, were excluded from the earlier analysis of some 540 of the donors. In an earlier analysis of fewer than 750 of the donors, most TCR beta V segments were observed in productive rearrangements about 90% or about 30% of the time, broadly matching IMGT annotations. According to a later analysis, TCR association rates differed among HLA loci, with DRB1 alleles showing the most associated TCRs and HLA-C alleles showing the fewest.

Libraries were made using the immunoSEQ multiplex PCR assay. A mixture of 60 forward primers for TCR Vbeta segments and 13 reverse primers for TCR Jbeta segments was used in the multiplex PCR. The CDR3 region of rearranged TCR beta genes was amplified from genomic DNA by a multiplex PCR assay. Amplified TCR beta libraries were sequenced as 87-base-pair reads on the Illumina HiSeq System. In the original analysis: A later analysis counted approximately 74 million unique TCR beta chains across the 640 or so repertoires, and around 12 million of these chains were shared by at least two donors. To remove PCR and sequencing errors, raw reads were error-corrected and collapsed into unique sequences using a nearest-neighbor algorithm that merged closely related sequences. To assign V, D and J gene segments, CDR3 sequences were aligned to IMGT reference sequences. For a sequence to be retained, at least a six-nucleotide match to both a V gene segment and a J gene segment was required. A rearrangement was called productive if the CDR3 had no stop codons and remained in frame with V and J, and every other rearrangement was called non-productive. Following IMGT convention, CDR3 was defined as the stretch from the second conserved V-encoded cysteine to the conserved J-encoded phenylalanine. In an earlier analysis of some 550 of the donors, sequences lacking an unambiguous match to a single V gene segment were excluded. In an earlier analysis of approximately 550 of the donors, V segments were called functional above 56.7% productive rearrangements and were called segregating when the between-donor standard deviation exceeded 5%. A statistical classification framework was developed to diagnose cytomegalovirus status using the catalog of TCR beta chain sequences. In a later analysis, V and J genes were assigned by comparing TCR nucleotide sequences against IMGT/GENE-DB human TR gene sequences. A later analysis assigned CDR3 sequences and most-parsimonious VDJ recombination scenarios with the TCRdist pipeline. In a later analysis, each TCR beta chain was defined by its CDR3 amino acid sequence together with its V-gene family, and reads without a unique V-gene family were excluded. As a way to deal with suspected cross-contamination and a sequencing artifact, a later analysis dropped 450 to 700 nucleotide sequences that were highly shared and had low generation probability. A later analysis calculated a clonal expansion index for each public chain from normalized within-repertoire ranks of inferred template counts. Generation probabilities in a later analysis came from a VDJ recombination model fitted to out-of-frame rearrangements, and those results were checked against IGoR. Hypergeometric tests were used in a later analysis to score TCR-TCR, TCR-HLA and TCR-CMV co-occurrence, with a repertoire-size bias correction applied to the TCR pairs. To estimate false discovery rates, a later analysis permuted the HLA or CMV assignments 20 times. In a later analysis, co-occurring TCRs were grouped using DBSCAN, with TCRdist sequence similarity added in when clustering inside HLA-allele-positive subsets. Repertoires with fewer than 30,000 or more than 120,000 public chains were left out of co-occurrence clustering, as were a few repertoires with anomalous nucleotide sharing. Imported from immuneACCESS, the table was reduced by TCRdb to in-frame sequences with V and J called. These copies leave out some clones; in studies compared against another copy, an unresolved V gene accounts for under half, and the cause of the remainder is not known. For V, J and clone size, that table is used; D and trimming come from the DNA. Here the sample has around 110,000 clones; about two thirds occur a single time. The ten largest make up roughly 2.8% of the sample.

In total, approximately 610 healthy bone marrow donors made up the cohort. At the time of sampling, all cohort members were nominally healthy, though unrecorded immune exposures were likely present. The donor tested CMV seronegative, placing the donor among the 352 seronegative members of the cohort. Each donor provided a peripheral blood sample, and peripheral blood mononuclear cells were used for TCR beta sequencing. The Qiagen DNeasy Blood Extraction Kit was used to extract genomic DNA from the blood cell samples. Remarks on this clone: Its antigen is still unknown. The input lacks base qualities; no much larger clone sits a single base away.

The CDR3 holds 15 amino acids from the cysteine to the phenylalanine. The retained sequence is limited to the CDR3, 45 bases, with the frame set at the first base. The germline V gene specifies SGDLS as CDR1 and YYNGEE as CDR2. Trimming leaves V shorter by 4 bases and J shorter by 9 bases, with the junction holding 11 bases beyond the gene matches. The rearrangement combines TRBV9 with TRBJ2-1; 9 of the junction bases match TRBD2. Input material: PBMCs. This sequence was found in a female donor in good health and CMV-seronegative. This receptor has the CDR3 CASSPTGTSFLEQFF. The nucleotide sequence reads TGTGCCAGCAGCCCAACCGGGACTAGCTTCCTTGAGCAGTTCTTC. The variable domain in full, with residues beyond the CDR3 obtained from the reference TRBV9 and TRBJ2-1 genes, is DSGVTQTPKHLITATGQRVTLRCSPRSGDLSVYWYQQSLDQGLQFLIQYYNGEERAKGNILERFSAQQFPDLHSELNLSSLELGDSALYFCASSPTGTSFLEQFFGPGTRLTVL.